This T cell receptor beta chain was captured in a study of Graves' ophthalmopathy and Graves' hyperthyroidism. From RNA, the CDR3 regions of TCR beta chains were amplified and sequenced. Second-round multiplex PCR came after first-round RT-PCR with HTBI primers. TCRdb reanalysed the multiplex PCR reads using MiXCR and keeps one entry per CDR3 protein. The sample lists hundreds of thousands of distinct CDR3 sequences; under 25% were seen once. Pregnancy or lactation, uncontrolled infections and other autoimmune diseases were grounds for excluding patients. Many counts were recorded for this clonotype. Germline V CDR1 and CDR2: MNHNS, SASEGT. CDR3 length: 15 residues. Trimming removed 7 bases from V and 3 bases from J, with 18 bases in between.

The rearrangement links TRBV6-1 to TRBJ2-5, with D perhaps being TRBD1 or TRBD2 (5 bases each). The sequence was obtained from a woman aged 18-35 years with stable Graves' hyperthyroidism. Specimen: peripheral blood. In DNA form, the CDR3 reads TGTGCCAGCAATCTCCCGGGGCGCCTTGAAGAGACCCAGTACTTC. Translation: CASNLPGRLEETQYF.